Shown below are 9 T cell receptor beta chains from a single sample sequenced in a study of T cell responses to AZD1222 COVID-19 vaccine. Assay used: immunoSEQ multiplex PCR; TCRdb lists only in-frame clones, some missing. The sample carries under 150,000 clones, approximately 85% recorded once. This specimen was peripheral blood, taken on day 0 of MenACWY control vaccination. These receptor sequences come from an adult in good health.

The genes are TRBV28 and TRBJ1-1, with D maybe TRBD1 (5 bases). Trimming took 3 bases from V and 0 from J, leaving 17 bases between them. The length of the CDR3 is 17 residues. CDR1 and CDR2 (germline): MDHEN, SYDVKM. The CDR3 loop reads CASSLILQGYMNTEAFF. The CDR3 coding sequence is TGTGCCAGCAGTTTGATCCTGCAGGGTTACATGAACACTGAAGCTTTCTTT. The variable domain in full, with the rest retrieved from reference TRBV28 and TRBJ1-1, is DVKVTQSSRYLVKRTGEKVFLECVQDMDHENMFWYRQDPGLGLRLIYFSYDVKMKEKGDIPEGYSVSREKKERFSLILESASTNQTSMYLCASSLILQGYMNTEAFFGQGTRLTVV.

The chain carries TRBV6-1 and TRBJ1-2; TRBD1 matches at 8 bases. J lost 8 bases, V lost 2 bases, and 7 bases had no gene match. This CDR3 is 14 amino acids long. Germline V CDR1 and CDR2: MNHNS, SASEGT. CDR3 region: CASSELDRGGGYTF. For the CDR3, the DNA is TGTGCCAGCAGTGAATTAGACAGGGGAGGGGGCTACACCTTC.

The chain uses TRBV20-1 and TRBJ2-1; D is perhaps TRBD1 (6 bases). This CDR3 region has 15 residues. The V gene lost 3 bases and the J gene lost 6 bases, with 18 bases spanning the gap. Germline CDR1 is DFQATT and CDR2 is SNEGSKA (reference sequence). In DNA, the CDR3 is TGCAGTGCTAGTCCCGACAGGAGAAGGGGCAATGAGCAGTTCTTC. It specifies CSASPDRRRGNEQFF.

The chain carries TRBV5-5 and TRBJ1-1; 8 nucleotides align to TRBD1. The CDR3 length is 17 residues. Germline V gene lookup returns CDR1 SGHKS and CDR2 YYEKEE (reference sequence). With V trimmed by 1 base and J by 8 bases, 16 bases remained unmatched. CDR3 sequence (DNA): TGTGCCAGCAGCTTGTTAGGACAGGGCGGCCTAAATAAAGAAGCTTTCTTT. Its translation: CASSLLGQGGLNKEAFF.

This clone was counted a few times. The chain uses TRBV28 and TRBJ2-7; 8 bases map to TRBD1. Germline values: CDR1 MDHEN, CDR2 SYDVKM. Germline trimming cut 7 bases from V and 4 bases from J; bases unmatched to any gene: 9. The length of the CDR3 is 14 residues. The CDR3 DNA reads TGTGCCAGCACCCCGACAGGGGCCGGGTACGAGCAGTACGTC. This gives the protein CASTPTGAGYEQYV.

This chain links TRBV7-9 with TRBJ1-6; D is unresolved. The CDR3 covers 12 residues. Trimming left V 4 bases short and J 7 bases short, with 5 bases between. Germline V gene data show CDR1 as SEHNR and CDR2 as FQNEAQ (reference sequence). The CDR3 nucleotides read TGTGCCAGCAGCTCATCCAATTCACCCCTCCACTTT. It codes for CASSSSNSPLHF.

This chain joins TRBV3-1 (or the pseudogene TRBV3-2) and TRBJ1-2; D gene unclear. Germline V gene data show CDR1 as LGHDT and CDR2 as YNNKEL (reference sequence). CDR3 size: 12 residues. With 4 bases removed from V and 8 bases from J, the gap between germline ends came to 11 bases. CDR3 nucleotide sequence: TGTGCCAGCAGCCCTAGGCCCGGCGGCTACACCTTC. Its protein is CASSPRPGGYTF.

This clone appeared a few times. This chain joins TRBV2 and TRBJ2-2; 14 positions agree with TRBD2. With V trimmed by 5 bases and J by 3 bases, 8 bases remained unmatched. This CDR3 is 18 amino acids long. CDR1 SNHLY and CDR2 FYNNEI come from the germline V gene. In DNA, the CDR3 is TGTGCCAGCAGTCTACTTGGACTAGCGGGGGGCGACACCGGGGAGCTGTTTTTT. It encodes CASSLLGLAGGDTGELFF.

The V and J genes are TRBV28 and TRBJ1-2, with 7 nucleotides matching TRBD1. After removal of 7 bases from V and 4 bases from J, the junction contained 9 bases not matched to a gene. This CDR3 is built from 14 residues. Germline lookup yields CDR1 MDHEN and CDR2 SYDVKM. Written as DNA, the CDR3 is TGTGCCAGCACCAATGCTAGGACAGGCTATGGCTACACCTTC. This codes for CASTNARTGYGYTF.